This TCR beta chain comes out of a study of CD4+ T cells in melanoma. The CDR3 covers 15 residues. V was shortened by 4 bases and J by 0 bases, with 11 bases between the two germline ends. CDR1 and CDR2 from the germline V gene are SGHKS and YYEKEE (reference sequence). The protocol was immunoSEQ multiplex PCR, while the TCRdb copy is restricted to in-frame clones and leaves out a portion. The data show approximately 9,900 clones, with roughly two thirds seen just once and about 15% held by the top ten. The V gene is TRBV5-5, the J gene TRBJ1-5; no definite D call. Sequencing input: cells from a culture (not recorded whether cultured in vitro). The receptor's source is a human donor with melanoma. This chain's CDR3 is CASSLRSNSNQPQHF. For the CDR3, the DNA is TGTGCCAGCAGCCTCAGATCAAATAGCAATCAGCCCCAGCATTTT.